The 27 T cell receptor beta chains in this list originate from one sample, sequenced in a study of T cell responses to AZD1222 COVID-19 vaccine. Measured with immunoSEQ multiplex PCR; TCRdb has only the in-frame clones, and not every one. Of 150,000 to 200,000 clones in the sample, just over 90% were seen once. Sequencing was performed on peripheral blood, taken 28 days after the second AZD1222 dose. Source of these receptors: an adult who received the AZD1222 COVID-19 vaccine.

The gene calls are TRBV10-1 and TRBJ2-2; 9 bases align to TRBD1. Germline V gives CDR1 WNHNN, CDR2 SYGVQD (reference sequence). J gave up 0 bases and V 3 bases, and 2 bases lay outside the gene matches. This CDR3 is built from 16 residues. CDR3 residues: CASSDTGGPNTGELFF. CDR3 DNA: TGCGCCAGCAGTGATACAGGGGGCCCGAACACCGGGGAGCTGTTTTTT.

The rearrangement uses TRBV5-6 and TRBJ2-1, with 11 bases that match TRBD2. CDR1 SGHDT and CDR2 YYEEEE come from the germline V gene. With 4 bases clipped from V and 4 bases from J, the junction kept 10 bases outside the gene matches. The CDR3 runs 17 residues. Here the CDR3 reads CASSDSGGARAYNEQFF. Here the CDR3 DNA reads TGTGCCAGCAGCGATAGCGGGGGGGCCAGGGCGTACAATGAGCAGTTCTTC.

The V gene is TRBV6-5, the J gene TRBJ1-1; possibly TRBD1 for D (5 bases). Per germline, CDR1 MNHEY and CDR2 SVGAGI. This CDR3 contains 14 residues. V dropped 6 bases and J dropped 0 bases, with 11 bases sitting between them. In DNA form, the CDR3 reads TGTGCCAGCAGATCGGGGCCCATGAACACTGAAGCTTTCTTT. Encoded protein: CASRSGPMNTEAFF.

The V gene is TRBV7-6, the J gene TRBJ1-5, with D perhaps TRBD1 (5 bases). Germline V gives CDR1 SGHVS, CDR2 FNYEAQ. Trimming pared 1 base from V and 8 bases from J, leaving 15 bases between. The CDR3 loop spans 15 amino acids. CDR3 nucleotides: TGTGCCAGCAGCTTAGTCGCAGGGCTTACGGAGCCCCAGCATTTT. Translating gives CASSLVAGLTEPQHF. The variable domain in full, completed from reference TRBV7-6 and TRBJ1-5, reads GAGVSQSPRYKVTKRGQDVALRCDPISGHVSLYWYRQALGQGPEFLTYFNYEAQQDKSGLPNDRFSAERPEGSISTLTIQRTEQRDSAMYRCASSLVAGLTEPQHFGDGTRLSIL.

DNA for the CDR3: TGTGCCAGCAGTCGACTAGCGGGGGGGGCCACCGGGGAGCTGTTTTTT. Translated: CASSRLAGGATGELFF. The chain joins TRBV6-6 to TRBJ2-2, with TRBD2 identical over 14 bases. Per the germline V gene, CDR1 is MNHNY and CDR2 is SVGAGI (reference sequence). The CDR3 consists of 16 residues. V shed 5 bases, J shed 4 bases, and the junction held 3 bases outside the gene matches.

The chain has TRBV6-1 and TRBJ2-7; D gene ambiguous. This CDR3 has 10 amino acids. The germline V gene encodes CDR1 MNHNS and CDR2 SASEGT. Trimming stripped 2 bases from V and 4 bases from J, with 0 bases between. CDR3 nucleotides: TGTGCCAGCAGTGAATACGAGCAGTACTTC. This codes for CASSEYEQYF.

This chain links TRBV24-1 with TRBJ2-5, with 10 positions matching TRBD1. Trimming removed 3 bases from V and 1 base from J; junction bases left unmatched: 13. Per germline, CDR1 KGHDR and CDR2 SFDVKD. The CDR3 runs 19 residues. In DNA, the CDR3 is TGTGCCACCAGTGATAGTCCCGGGACAGGGGAGGAGGGCCAAGAGACCCAGTACTTC. Encoded protein: CATSDSPGTGEEGQETQYF.

The chain is built from TRBV10-3 and TRBJ1-4; no reliable D call. The CDR3 is 17 amino acids. The germline CDR1 and CDR2 sequences are ENHRY and SYGVKD. The V and J ends lost 0 bases and 1 base respectively, with 12 bases between them. CDR3 bases: TGTGCCATCAGTGAGTCATTCGGAGGGTTAACTAATGAAAAACTGTTTTTT. Translated: CAISESFGGLTNEKLFF.

V is TRBV3-1 (or the pseudogene TRBV3-2) and J is TRBJ1-6; D is undetermined. Looked up from germline, CDR1 is LGHDT and CDR2 is YNNKEL (reference sequence). V was trimmed by 4 bases and J by 10 bases, leaving 17 bases between them. The CDR3 sequence is 15 residues long. CDR3 bases: TGTGCCAGCAGCCCCCAGGCAGCGGGCGAGTCACCCCTCCACTTT. Protein product: CASSPQAAGESPLHF.

The CDR3 reads CASSFPTGAETQYF. In nucleotides, the CDR3 is TGTGCCAGCAGTTTCCCCACAGGGGCCGAGACCCAGTACTTC. The rearrangement links TRBV11-2 to TRBJ2-5; 7 nucleotides agree with TRBD1. This CDR3 region has 14 residues. After removal of 6 bases from V and 5 bases from J, the junction contained 9 bases not matched to a gene. The V gene's germline CDR1 is SGHAT and CDR2 FQNNGV.

This sequence joins TRBV7-6 and TRBJ1-4; a possible D gene is TRBD1 (5 bases). V lost 4 bases, J lost 7 bases, and 22 bases lay in between. Per germline, CDR1 SGHVS and CDR2 FNYEAQ. This CDR3 is built from 17 residues. The CDR3 nucleotides are TGTGCCAGCAGCTCTTACCAGAGGGGCAGGGCGGGTGAAAAACTGTTTTTT. Amino acids: CASSSYQRGRAGEKLFF.

V gene TRBV5-8 combines with J gene TRBJ1-1; D not resolved. CDR1 is SGHTS, CDR2 YDEGEE, per germline. CDR3 length: 11 residues. Trimming took off 2 bases at V and 2 bases at J, with 1 base between the two ends. The CDR3 loop is CASSFNTEAFF. The CDR3 DNA is TGTGCCAGCAGCTTTAACACTGAAGCTTTCTTT.

The V call is TRBV10-2, the J call TRBJ2-6; D unclear. Germline V gene data show CDR1 as WSHSY and CDR2 as SAAADI. This CDR3 is 16 amino acids long. V was trimmed by 7 bases and J by 0 bases, leaving 13 bases between them. CDR3 residues: CASTSTSPSGANVLTF. The CDR3 DNA sequence: TGCGCCAGCACCTCGACAAGCCCCTCTGGGGCCAACGTCCTGACTTTC.

The chain couples TRBV3-1 (or the pseudogene TRBV3-2) to TRBJ1-2; D is undetermined. CDR3 size: 14 residues. In germline, CDR1 is LGHDT, CDR2 YNNKEL (reference sequence). Trimming stripped 1 base from V and 12 bases from J, with 18 bases between. The CDR3 loop is CASSQGTLPPANTF. In DNA form, the CDR3 reads TGTGCCAGCAGCCAAGGGACCCTGCCGCCCGCAAACACCTTC.

The J gene is TRBJ1-5, the V gene TRBV5-5; a weak D match, TRBD1 (6 bases). The CDR3 covers 14 residues. Between the trimmed V and J ends, which lost 3 bases and 6 bases, there was a span of 13 bases. The V gene's germline CDR1 is SGHKS and CDR2 YYEKEE (reference sequence). CDR3 DNA: TGTGCCAGCAGCTATCTCTCAGGGGCTCAGCCCCAGCATTTT. It is translated as CASSYLSGAQPQHF.

The CDR3 loop reads CAINNRVSSTEAFF. The CDR3 DNA reads as TGTGCCATCAATAACAGGGTTTCGAGCACTGAAGCTTTCTTT. This rearrangement joins TRBV10-3 to TRBJ1-1; D perhaps matches TRBD1 (6 bases). V was shortened by 7 bases and J by 4 bases, with 16 bases between the two germline ends. CDR3 size: 14 residues. CDR1 is ENHRY and CDR2 is SYGVKD in the germline V gene.

In this sample, this clone turned up once. The chain recombines TRBV29-1 with TRBJ1-2; D gene ambiguous. V lost 4 bases and J 3 bases, leaving 12 bases between the germline ends. Looked up from germline, CDR1 is SQVTM and CDR2 is ANQGSEA. This CDR3 is 13 amino acids long. The CDR3 loop is CSVVYGDDYGYTF. In DNA, the CDR3 is TGCAGCGTTGTATACGGGGATGACTATGGCTACACCTTC.

This clone was detected only once. V and J are TRBV2 and TRBJ2-5; D gene unclear. The germline V gene encodes CDR1 SNHLY and CDR2 FYNNEI. The CDR3 totals 14 residues. Trimming took 7 bases from V and 2 from J, leaving 14 bases between them. CDR3 DNA sequence: TGTGCCAGCACCATCAGAGCAGCACAAGAGACCCAGTACTTC. As protein: CASTIRAAQETQYF. The variable domain in full, completed from reference TRBV2 and TRBJ2-5, reads EPEVTQTPSHQVTQMGQEVILRCVPISNHLYFYWYRQILGQKVEFLVSFYNNEISEKSEIFDDQFSVERPDGSNFTLKIRSTKLEDSAMYFCASTIRAAQETQYFGPGTRLLVL.

The chain links TRBV7-8 to TRBJ1-1; 8 bases map to TRBD1. Germline values: CDR1 SGHVS, CDR2 FQNEAQ. J was trimmed by 0 bases and V by 1 base; bases with no gene match: 10. This CDR3 contains 18 residues. The CDR3 is CASSLEPQGAYMNTEAFF. The CDR3 nucleotides are TGTGCCAGCAGCTTAGAGCCGCAGGGGGCTTACATGAACACTGAAGCTTTCTTT.

This rearrangement joins TRBV19 to TRBJ1-5, with 11 bases identical to TRBD1. The CDR3 has 18 residues. Germline values: CDR1 LNHDA, CDR2 SQIVND (reference sequence). The ends lost 6 bases at V and 2 bases at J; junction bases unmatched: 12. The CDR3 DNA follows: TGTGCCAGTAGCATGAGGACAGGGGGCGGTTTTGGCAATCAGCCCCAGCATTTT. Translation gives CASSMRTGGGFGNQPQHF.

The rearrangement joins TRBV4-1 to TRBJ1-5; no clear D. The CDR3 has 15 amino acids. CDR1 and CDR2 (germline): MGHRA, YSYEKL. Trimming left V 3 bases short and J 0 bases short, with 9 bases between. CDR3 residues: CASSQARDSNQPQHF. CDR3 in DNA: TGCGCCAGCAGCCAGGCAAGGGATAGCAATCAGCCCCAGCATTTT.

The rearrangement joins TRBV19 to TRBJ1-1; D gene ambiguous. The V end lost 6 bases, the J end lost 1 base, and 12 bases lay between the germline ends. CDR3 length equals 14 residues. Germline CDR1 and CDR2: LNHDA and SQIVND (reference sequence). CDR3 nucleotide sequence: TGTGCCAGTAGGTTAAGCGCACGGAACACTGAAGCTTTCTTT. Translation: CASRLSARNTEAFF.

This clone was counted between two and nine times. The chain carries TRBV6-5 and TRBJ2-1, with a tentative D call TRBD2 (6 bases). The CDR3 spans 15 residues. Trimming removed 6 bases at V and 0 bases at J, with 12 bases between. From germline, CDR1 is MNHEY and CDR2 SVGAGI. CDR3 sequence (DNA): TGTGCCAGCAGAACCGGGAGTAGCTCCTACAATGAGCAGTTCTTC. Encoded protein: CASRTGSSSYNEQFF.

The rearrangement uses TRBV4-2 and TRBJ1-2; D is uncertain. Trimming shortened V by 1 base and J by 0 bases, and 15 bases separated the two germline ends. Germline CDR1 LGHNA, CDR2 YNFKEQ. The CDR3 extends over 17 amino acids. CDR3: CASSQVGKPRSNYGYTF. The CDR3 region has the DNA TGTGCCAGCAGCCAAGTGGGGAAACCGCGATCTAACTATGGCTACACCTTC.

The CDR3 here is CASSYSIEQITYEQYF. CDR3 bases: TGTGCCAGCAGTTACTCGATTGAACAGATAACCTACGAGCAGTACTTC. The rearrangement joins TRBV6-5 to TRBJ2-7; no reliable D call. The CDR3 sequence is 16 residues long. Trimming removed 0 bases at V and 2 bases at J, with 14 bases between. Germline V CDR1 and CDR2: MNHEY, SVGAGI.

This chain connects TRBV5-6 to TRBJ1-4, with no clear D. The V end was cut by 2 bases, the J end by 5 bases, with 13 bases between. Germline-derived CDR1 and CDR2 are SGHDT and YYEEEE. This CDR3 is built from 15 residues. CDR3 in amino acids: CASSFRLYGNEKLFF. The CDR3 region has the DNA TGTGCCAGCAGCTTTCGGCTCTACGGAAATGAAAAACTGTTTTTT. Variable domain in full (rest from reference TRBV5-6 and TRBJ1-4): DAGVTQSPTHLIKTRGQQVTLRCSPKSGHDTVSWYQQALGQGPQFIFQYYEEEERQRGNFPDRFSGHQFPNYSSELNVNALLLGDSALYLCASSFRLYGNEKLFFGSGTQLSVL.

The genes are TRBV18 and TRBJ2-7, with 14 bases aligning to TRBD2. V shed 3 bases, J shed 1 base, and the junction held 14 bases outside the gene matches. Germline-derived CDR1 and CDR2 are KGHSH and LQKENI. There are 20 residues in the CDR3. CDR3 in DNA: TGTGCCAGCTCACCCCTGGGACTAGCGGGGGTCCCTTTTCCTTCCTACGAGCAGTACTTC. Its protein product is CASSPLGLAGVPFPSYEQYF.